Listed below are T cell receptor beta chains from one sample, sequenced in a study of T cell changes during pregnancy in multiple sclerosis. TCRdb's table, derived via immunoSEQ multiplex PCR, lists solely in-frame clones and lacks some. Here the sample spans 60,000 to 75,000 clones, around 90% being singletons. Sample: peripheral blood, taken before pregnancy. These receptors were obtained from a female donor with multiple sclerosis, enrolled in a pregnancy study. Both conserved end residues are part of each CDR3. A D gene is named only where the DNA matches it firmly. Rows give clone size only sometimes, using once, few, many, or a class for an expanded clone.

d_gene | abundance | j_gene | v_gene | CDR3aa | CDR3nt
. | . | TRBJ1-6 | TRBV13 | CASSLRGSGSYNSPLHF | TGTGCCAGCAGCCTTAGGGGGTCGGGCTCCTATAATTCACCCCTCCACTTT
TRBD2 | . | TRBJ2-1 | TRBV7-3 | CASSPPLAGVNEQFF | TGTGCCAGCAGCCCCCCACTAGCGGGGGTCAATGAGCAGTTCTTC
. | few | TRBJ1-5 | TRBV2 | CATLGQSNQPQHF | TGTGCCACCCTTGGACAGTCCAATCAGCCCCAGCATTTT
. | once | TRBJ1-1 | TRBV19 | CASMTQGMNTEAFF | TGTGCCAGTATGACTCAGGGCATGAACACTGAAGCTTTCTTT
. | . | TRBJ1-4 | TRBV6-1 | CASSEVPNEKLFF | TGTGCCAGCTCGGAGGTGCCAAATGAAAAACTGTTTTTT
. | . | TRBJ1-2 | TRBV6-1 | CASSERGGYGYTF | TGTGCCAGCAGTGAAAGGGGAGGCTATGGCTACACCTTC
TRBD1 | . | TRBJ1-6 | TRBV4-3 | CASSQGPTGPQGVSPLHF | TGCGCCAGCAGCCAGGGACCGACAGGTCCGCAGGGGGTTTCACCCCTCCACTTT
TRBD1 | . | TRBJ2-3 | TRBV25-1 | CASSESGTGGRADTQYF | TGTGCCAGCAGTGAATCCGGGACAGGGGGAAGAGCAGATACGCAGTATTTT
. | . | TRBJ1-1 | TRBV9 | CASSVEGQTQAFF | TGTGCCAGCAGCGTAGAAGGACAGACTCAAGCTTTCTTT
. | . | TRBJ2-5 | TRBV7-2 | CASSSYGDGARETQYF | TGTGCCAGCAGCTCGTATGGTGATGGGGCACGGGAGACCCAGTACTTC
. | . | TRBJ2-2 | TRBV12-5 | CASGSGAGELFF | TGTGCTAGTGGTTCCGGAGCCGGGGAGCTGTTTTTT
TRBD1 | . | TRBJ1-1 | TRBV18 | CASSPDLRQGALNTEAFF | TGTGCCAGCTCACCAGATCTTCGACAGGGGGCTCTCAACACTGAAGCTTTCTTT
. | few | TRBJ1-5 | TRBV5-5 | CASSLVGAGNQPQHF | TGTGCCAGCAGCTTGGTGGGGGCTGGCAATCAGCCCCAGCATTTT
TRBD1 | . | TRBJ1-3 | TRBV9 | CASSGVGQPGNTIYF | TGTGCCAGCAGCGGAGTGGGACAGCCTGGAAACACCATATATTTT
. | . | TRBJ2-7 | TRBV6-1 | CASSVRETYEQYF | TGTGCCAGCAGTGTACGGGAGACCTACGAGCAGTACTTC
. | . | TRBJ2-3 | TRBV9 | CASSVDGGKDRGDTQYF | TGTGCCAGCAGCGTAGATGGTGGAAAAGATAGAGGGGATACGCAGTATTTT
. | . | TRBJ2-7 | TRBV4-3 | CASSQEHTHSYEQYF | TGCGCCAGCAGCCAAGAACACACCCACTCCTACGAGCAGTACTTC
TRBD1 | once | TRBJ2-7 | TRBV27 | CASSLAPQGGAYEQYF | TGTGCCAGCAGTCTTGCCCCACAGGGGGGAGCCTACGAGCAGTACTTC
. | . | TRBJ1-1 | TRBV6-5 | CASSWSRGTEAFF | TGTGCCAGCAGTTGGTCCAGGGGCACTGAAGCTTTCTTT
TRBD1 | . | TRBJ2-7 | TRBV27 | CASSSRQGIRLREQYF | TGTGCCAGCAGTAGTAGACAGGGAATCCGCCTACGCGAGCAGTACTTC
TRBD2 | . | TRBJ2-5 | TRBV25-1 | CASSERVAGGETQYF | TGTGCCAGCAGTGAAAGGGTAGCGGGAGGTGAGACCCAGTACTTC
. | . | TRBJ2-2 | TRBV14 | CASSQVLGSGELFF | TGTGCCAGCAGCCAAGTTTTAGGGAGCGGGGAGCTGTTTTTT